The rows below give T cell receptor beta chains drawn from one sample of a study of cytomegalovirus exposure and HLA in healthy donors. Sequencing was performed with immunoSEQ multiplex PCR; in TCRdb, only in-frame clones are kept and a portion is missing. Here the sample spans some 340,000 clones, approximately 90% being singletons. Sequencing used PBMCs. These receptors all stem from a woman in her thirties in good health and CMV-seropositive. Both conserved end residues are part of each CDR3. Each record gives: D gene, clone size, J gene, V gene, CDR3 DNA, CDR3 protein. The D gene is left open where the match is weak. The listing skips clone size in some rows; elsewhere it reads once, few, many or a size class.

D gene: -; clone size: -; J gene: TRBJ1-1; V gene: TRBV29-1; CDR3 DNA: TGCAGCGTCGGTCAAGGGAGGAACACTGAAGCTTTCTTT; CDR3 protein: CSVGQGRNTEAFF
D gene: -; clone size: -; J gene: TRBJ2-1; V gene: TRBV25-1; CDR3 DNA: TGTGCCAGCAGTCTCTGGCGAAGCTCCTACAATGAGCAGTTCTTC; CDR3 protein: CASSLWRSSYNEQFF
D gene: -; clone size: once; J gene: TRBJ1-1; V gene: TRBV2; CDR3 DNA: TGTGCCAGCAGTGAGGGAGGGGGGAACACTGAAGCTTTCTTT; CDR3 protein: CASSEGGGNTEAFF
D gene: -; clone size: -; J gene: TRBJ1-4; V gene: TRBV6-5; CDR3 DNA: TGTGCCAGCAGTGGGGGTACTAATGAAAAACTGTTTTTT; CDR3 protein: CASSGGTNEKLFF
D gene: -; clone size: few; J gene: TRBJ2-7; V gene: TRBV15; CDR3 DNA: TGTGCCACCAGCAGAGAAGAGTCAGGGCCCGGAAAATCCTACGAGCAGTACTTC; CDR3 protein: CATSREESGPGKSYEQYF
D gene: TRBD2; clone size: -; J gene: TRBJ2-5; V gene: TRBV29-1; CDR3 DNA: TGCAGCTTCGCTAGCGGGAACCAAGAGACCCAGTACTTC; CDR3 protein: CSFASGNQETQYF
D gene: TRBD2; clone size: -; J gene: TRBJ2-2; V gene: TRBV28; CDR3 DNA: TGTGCCAGCAGCTCCCTGGGCGGGGGAGACCAGGAGGAGCTGTTTTTT; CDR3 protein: CASSSLGGGDQEELFF
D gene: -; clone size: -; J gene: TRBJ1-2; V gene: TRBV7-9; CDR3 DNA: TGTGCCAGCAGCTCAGATTTGCTATCGGCCGGCTACACCTTC; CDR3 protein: CASSSDLLSAGYTF
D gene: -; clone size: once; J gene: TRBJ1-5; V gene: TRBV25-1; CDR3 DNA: TGTGCCAGCAGTGATGTTGGGGTTCAGCCCCAGCATTTT; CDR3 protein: CASSDVGVQPQHF
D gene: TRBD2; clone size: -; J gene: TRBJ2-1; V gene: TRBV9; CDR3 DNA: TGTGCCAGCAACCTAGGGACTAGCGGGAGAAGCTCCTACAATGAGCAGTTCTTC; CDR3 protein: CASNLGTSGRSSYNEQFF
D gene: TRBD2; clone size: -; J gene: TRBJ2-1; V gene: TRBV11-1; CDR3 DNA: TGTGCCAGCAGTCCTAGCGGGAGCTCCTACAATGAGCAGTTCTTC; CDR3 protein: CASSPSGSSYNEQFF
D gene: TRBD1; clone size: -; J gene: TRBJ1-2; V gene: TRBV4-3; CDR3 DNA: TGCGCCAGCAGCCAAAACAGGGGGGCCTATGGCTACACCTTC; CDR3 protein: CASSQNRGAYGYTF
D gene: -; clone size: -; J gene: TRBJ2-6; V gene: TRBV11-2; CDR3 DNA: TGTGCCAGCAGCCCCCGGGGAGGACTGAGCTCTGGGGCCAACGTCCTGACTTTC; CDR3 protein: CASSPRGGLSSGANVLTF
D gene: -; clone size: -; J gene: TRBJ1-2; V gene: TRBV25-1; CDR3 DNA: TGTGCCAGCAACGGAGGGACTCTCCACCCCTATGGCTACACCTTC; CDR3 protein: CASNGGTLHPYGYTF
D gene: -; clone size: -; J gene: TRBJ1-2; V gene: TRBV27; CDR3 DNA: TGTGCCAGCAGCCCAGTACCCAACTATGGCTACACCTTC; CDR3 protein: CASSPVPNYGYTF
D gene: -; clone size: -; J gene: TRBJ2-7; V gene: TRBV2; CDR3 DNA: TGTGCCAGCAGAGGGCTACCATCGCCCTACGAGCAGTACTTC; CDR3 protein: CASRGLPSPYEQYF
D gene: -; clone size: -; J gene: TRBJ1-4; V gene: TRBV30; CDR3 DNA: TGTGCCTCTAATCCGGGACCTGCCCATGAAAAACTGTTTTTT; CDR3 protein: CASNPGPAHEKLFF
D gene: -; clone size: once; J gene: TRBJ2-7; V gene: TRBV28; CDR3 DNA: TGTGCCAGCAGTTTTCGGGGGGCGAGCTCCTACGAGCAGTACTTC; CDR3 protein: CASSFRGASSYEQYF
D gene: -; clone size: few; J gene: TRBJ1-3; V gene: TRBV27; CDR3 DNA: TGTGCCAGCAGTTCGGGAGGCACCATATATTTT; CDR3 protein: CASSSGGTIYF
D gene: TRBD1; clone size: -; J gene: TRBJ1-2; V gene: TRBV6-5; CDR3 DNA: TGTGCCAGCAGTCGGACAGGGTATGGCTACACCTTC; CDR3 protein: CASSRTGYGYTF
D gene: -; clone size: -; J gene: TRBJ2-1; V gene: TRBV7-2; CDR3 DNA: TGTGCCAGCAGCTTAGGGGACTTCCACAATGAGCAGTTCTTC; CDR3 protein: CASSLGDFHNEQFF
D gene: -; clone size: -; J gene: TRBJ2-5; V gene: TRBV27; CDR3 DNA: TGTGCCAGCAGAAAATTATACCTCAGAAGGGGGTTGGAGACCCAGTACTTC; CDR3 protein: CASRKLYLRRGLETQYF
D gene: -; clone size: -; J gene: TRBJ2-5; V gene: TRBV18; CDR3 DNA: TGTGCCAGCTCACCACTCGGCAGGGTGGTAGAGACCCAGTACTTC; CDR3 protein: CASSPLGRVVETQYF
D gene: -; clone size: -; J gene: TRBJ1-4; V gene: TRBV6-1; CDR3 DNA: TGTGCCAGCAGTGAACTGAGGGGGGAACTGTTTTTT; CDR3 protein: CASSELRGELFF
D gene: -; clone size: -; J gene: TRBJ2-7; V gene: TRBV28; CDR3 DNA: TGTGCCAGCAGTTTATTGGGTACGGCCTACGAGCAGTACTTC; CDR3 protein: CASSLLGTAYEQYF
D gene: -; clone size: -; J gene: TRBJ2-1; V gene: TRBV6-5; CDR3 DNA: TGTGCCAGCAGTTACGGGGGGACTTCTTTCTTC; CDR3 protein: CASSYGGTSFF
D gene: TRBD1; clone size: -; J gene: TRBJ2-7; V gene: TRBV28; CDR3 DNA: TGTGCCAGCAGTCCAGTAAGGGGGCTAGCATCCTACGAGCAGTACTTC; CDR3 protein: CASSPVRGLASYEQYF
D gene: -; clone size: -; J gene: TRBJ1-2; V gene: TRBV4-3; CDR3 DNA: TGCGCCAGCAGCCAAGAGGCAGGAAGCGGGGTATATGGCTACACCTTC; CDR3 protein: CASSQEAGSGVYGYTF
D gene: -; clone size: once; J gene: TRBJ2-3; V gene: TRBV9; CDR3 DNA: TGTGCCAGCAGCGTCGGGAAGGAATCTAGCACAGATACGCAGTATTTT; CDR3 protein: CASSVGKESSTDTQYF
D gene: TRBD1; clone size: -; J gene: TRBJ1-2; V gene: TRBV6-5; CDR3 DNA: TGTGCCAGCAGTCACGGGACAGACTATGGCTACACCTTC; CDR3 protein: CASSHGTDYGYTF
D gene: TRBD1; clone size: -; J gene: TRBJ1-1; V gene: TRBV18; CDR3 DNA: TGTGCCAGCTCACGACAGGGGGCTAGGGGTACTGAAGCTTTCTTT; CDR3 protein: CASSRQGARGTEAFF
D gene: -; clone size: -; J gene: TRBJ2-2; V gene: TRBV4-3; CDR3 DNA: TGCGCCAGCAGCCCTCTGTTAGCGAGCACCGGGGAGCTGTTTTTT; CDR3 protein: CASSPLLASTGELFF
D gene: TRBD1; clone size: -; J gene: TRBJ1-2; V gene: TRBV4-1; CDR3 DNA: TGCGCCAGCAGCCGGCCAACAGGGGGCGACCGTGGCTACACCTTC; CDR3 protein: CASSRPTGGDRGYTF
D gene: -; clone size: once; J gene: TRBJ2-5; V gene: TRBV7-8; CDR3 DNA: TGTGCCAGCAGCTTATTTCGGACTGAAGAGACCCAGTACTTC; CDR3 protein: CASSLFRTEETQYF
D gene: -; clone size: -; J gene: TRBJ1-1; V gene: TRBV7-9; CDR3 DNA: TGTGCCAGCAGGAATTATCTCACTGAAGCTTTCTTT; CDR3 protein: CASRNYLTEAFF
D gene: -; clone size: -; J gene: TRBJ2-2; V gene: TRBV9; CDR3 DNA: TGTGCCAGCGGGAACACCGGGGAGCTGTTTTTT; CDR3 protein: CASGNTGELFF
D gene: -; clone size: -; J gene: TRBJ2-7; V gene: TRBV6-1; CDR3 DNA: TGTGCCAGCAGCCAAAACCGGGATCAATCCTACGAGCAGTACTTC; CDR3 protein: CASSQNRDQSYEQYF
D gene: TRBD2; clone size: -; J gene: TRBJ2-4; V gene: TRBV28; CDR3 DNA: TGTGCCAGCAGTTCCCAGGGACTAGCGGGGTCCCTAGCCAAAAACATTCAGTACTTC; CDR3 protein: CASSSQGLAGSLAKNIQYF
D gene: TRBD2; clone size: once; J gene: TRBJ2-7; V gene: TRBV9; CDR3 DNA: TGTGCCAGCAGCGTAGGTAGCGGGGCTTCTTACGAGCAGTACTTC; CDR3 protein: CASSVGSGASYEQYF
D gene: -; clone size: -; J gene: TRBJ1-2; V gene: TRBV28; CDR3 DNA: TGTGCCAGCACCCAAACCCGACAGATCTATGGCTACACCTTC; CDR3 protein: CASTQTRQIYGYTF
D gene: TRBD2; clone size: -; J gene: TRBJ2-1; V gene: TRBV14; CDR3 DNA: TGTGCCAGCAGCTCTAGCGGGTTGAGCTCCTACAATGAGCAGTTCTTC; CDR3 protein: CASSSSGLSSYNEQFF
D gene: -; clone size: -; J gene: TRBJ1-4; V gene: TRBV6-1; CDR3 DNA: TGTGCCAGCAGTCGTAAAGACTCGGCTAATGAAAAACTGTTTTTT; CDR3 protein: CASSRKDSANEKLFF
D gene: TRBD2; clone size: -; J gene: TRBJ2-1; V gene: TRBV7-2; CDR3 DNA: TGTGCCAGCAGCTTACTGTTGGGACAAAGCGGGGGAGTATACAATGAGCAGTTCTTC; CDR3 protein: CASSLLLGQSGGVYNEQFF
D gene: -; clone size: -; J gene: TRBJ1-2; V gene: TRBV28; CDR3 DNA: TGTGCCAGCAGTTCTCCTCAGGGCCCAGGGGGCTACACCTTC; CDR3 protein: CASSSPQGPGGYTF
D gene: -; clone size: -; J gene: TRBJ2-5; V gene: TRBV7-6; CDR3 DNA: TGTGCCAGCAGCTTAACCCGCCGCGGGGGCCCCCAAGAGACCCAGTACTTC; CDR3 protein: CASSLTRRGGPQETQYF
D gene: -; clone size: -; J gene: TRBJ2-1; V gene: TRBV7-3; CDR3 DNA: TGTGCCAGCAGCTTAGAGACCGCCGAGCCCTACAATGAGCAGTTCTTC; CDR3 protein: CASSLETAEPYNEQFF
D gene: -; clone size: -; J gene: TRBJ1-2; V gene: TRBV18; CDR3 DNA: TGTGCCAGCTCACCTACGAGCATGACAGGACGAAACTATGGCTACACCTTC; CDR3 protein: CASSPTSMTGRNYGYTF
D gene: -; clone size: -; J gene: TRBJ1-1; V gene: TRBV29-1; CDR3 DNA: TGCAGCGTTGACCCGAGGGGAACTGAAGCTTTCTTT; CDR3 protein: CSVDPRGTEAFF
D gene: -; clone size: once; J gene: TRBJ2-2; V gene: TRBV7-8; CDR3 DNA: TGTGCCAGCAGCTTAGAGAGGGCCGTCACCGGGGAGCTGTTTTTT; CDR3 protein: CASSLERAVTGELFF
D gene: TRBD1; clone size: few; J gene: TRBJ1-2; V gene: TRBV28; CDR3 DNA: TGTGCCAGCAGAACCAGGGGGTACGAGGGCTACACCTTC; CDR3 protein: CASRTRGYEGYTF
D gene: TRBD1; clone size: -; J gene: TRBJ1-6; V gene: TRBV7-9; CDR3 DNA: TGTGCCAGCAGCTTCAACGGACAGGGCAGCTCACCCCTCCACTTT; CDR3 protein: CASSFNGQGSSPLHF
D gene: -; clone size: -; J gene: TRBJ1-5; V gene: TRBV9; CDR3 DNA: TGTGCCAGCAGCGTAAAGCAGCCCCAGCATTTT; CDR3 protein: CASSVKQPQHF
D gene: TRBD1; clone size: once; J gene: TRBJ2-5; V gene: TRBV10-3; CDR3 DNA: TGTGCCATCGGAATGGGACAGTTCCAAGAGACCCAGTACTTC; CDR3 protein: CAIGMGQFQETQYF